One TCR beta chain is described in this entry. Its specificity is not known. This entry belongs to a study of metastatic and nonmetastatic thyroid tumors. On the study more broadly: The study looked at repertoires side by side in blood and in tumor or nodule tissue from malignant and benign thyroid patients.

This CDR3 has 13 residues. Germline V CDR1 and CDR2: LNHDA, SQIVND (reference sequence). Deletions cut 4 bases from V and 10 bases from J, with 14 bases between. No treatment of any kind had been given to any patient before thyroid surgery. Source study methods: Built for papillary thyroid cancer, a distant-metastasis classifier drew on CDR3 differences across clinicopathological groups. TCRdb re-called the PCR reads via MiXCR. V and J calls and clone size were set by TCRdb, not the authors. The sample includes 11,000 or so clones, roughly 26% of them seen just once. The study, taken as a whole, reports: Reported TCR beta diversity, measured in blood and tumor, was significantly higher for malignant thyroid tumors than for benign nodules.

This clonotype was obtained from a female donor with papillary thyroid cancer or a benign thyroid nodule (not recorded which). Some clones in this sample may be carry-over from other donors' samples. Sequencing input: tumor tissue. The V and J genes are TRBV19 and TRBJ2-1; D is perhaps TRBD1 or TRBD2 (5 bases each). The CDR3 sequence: CASSNRGPAEQFF. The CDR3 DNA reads TGTGCCAGTAGTAACCGGGGCCCAGCGGAGCAGTTCTTC.